The present T cell receptor beta chain was sequenced within a study of cytomegalovirus exposure and HLA in healthy donors. On this clone: Its antigen is not known.

Findings and limits, study-wide: Generally TCR sequences proved uncommon, though certain public TCRs appeared in numerous donors.

The CDR3 is made up of 14 amino acids. The V end lost 1 base, the J end lost 1 base, and 8 bases lay between the germline ends. Germline assignment: CDR1 KGHSH and CDR2 LQKENI. PCR amplification relied on 60 Vbeta primers (plus 13 Jbeta primers). Repertoires were generated with immunoSEQ multiplex PCR, while TCRdb's copy carries only in-frame clones and drops some. The data contain tens of thousands of clones, around four fifths of them singletons. This sequence was found in a young man in good health and CMV-seronegative. Source material: PBMCs. The V gene is TRBV18, the J gene TRBJ2-7, with D possibly being TRBD1 (5 bases). CDR3 DNA: TGTGCCAGCTCACCACTACAGGATTCCTACGAGCAGTACTTC. Translating gives CASSPLQDSYEQYF.